The 10 T cell receptor beta chains below were found in one sample sequenced in a study of blood T cell repertoires in COVID-19. The assay was immunoSEQ multiplex PCR, and TCRdb's table has in-frame clones only and misses some. The data contain about 200,000 clones, around 89% of them singletons. The sequencing input was peripheral blood. These TCRs come from a woman aged 40 to 49 with acute or convalescent COVID-19.

V gene TRBV7-2 combines with J gene TRBJ1-5; no clear D gene. Deletions cut 1 base from V and 7 bases from J, with 14 bases between. The germline CDR1 and CDR2 sequences are SGHTA and FQGNSA. The CDR3 is made up of 15 amino acids. This chain's CDR3 is CASSLGAGTSQPQHF. In nucleotides, the CDR3 is TGTGCCAGCAGCTTAGGGGCGGGTACCAGCCAGCCCCAGCATTTT.

This chain links TRBV9 with TRBJ2-1, with 7 bases matching TRBD1. Losses at the gene ends were 6 bases for V and 8 bases for J; bases not matched to a gene: 11. Germline V lookup: CDR1 SGDLS, CDR2 YYNGEE. The CDR3 consists of 14 residues. CDR3 residues: CASTPGQSRDEQFF. The CDR3 DNA is TGTGCCAGCACCCCGGGACAGTCAAGGGATGAGCAGTTCTTC.

This rearrangement joins TRBV12-3 or TRBV12-4 to TRBJ1-4; possible D gene TRBD1, 6 bases. The V and J ends lost 5 bases and 8 bases respectively, with 12 bases between them. The CDR3 totals 13 residues. CDR3 nucleotide sequence: TGTGCCAGCAGTCGGGGGGCATGGGAAAAACTGTTTTTT. Amino acid sequence: CASSRGAWEKLFF.

Only one count was recorded for this clone. The chain combines TRBV19 with TRBJ1-1; unclear D gene. V was clipped by 9 bases and J by 1 base, with 21 bases between them. CDR3 length equals 16 residues. Per germline, CDR1 LNHDA and CDR2 SQIVND (reference sequence). The CDR3: CASSWEEGLWNTEAFF. CDR3 nucleotides: TGTGCCAGCAGCTGGGAAGAGGGTCTGTGGAACACTGAAGCTTTCTTT.

The chain recombines TRBV2 with TRBJ1-5; D is unclear. The CDR3 runs 12 residues. The germline CDR1 and CDR2 sequences are SNHLY and FYNNEI. The V end was cut by 5 bases, the J end by 9 bases, with 11 bases between. The CDR3 sequence: CASSPLSPPQHF. The CDR3 DNA is TGTGCCAGCAGTCCGCTCAGTCCGCCCCAGCATTTT.

V is TRBV6-5 and J is TRBJ1-2; 8 bases are a match to TRBD1. Trimming took 3 bases from V and 5 from J; bases not matched to a gene: 8. From germline, CDR1 is MNHEY and CDR2 SVGAGI. This CDR3 spans 15 amino acids. CDR3 in DNA: TGTGCCAGCAGTTATTCCGGGACAGGTTATTATGGCTACACCTTC. It codes for CASSYSGTGYYGYTF.

This clone has only one observation. The genes are TRBV10-3 and TRBJ1-2, with 8 bases aligning to TRBD1. This CDR3 comprises 13 residues. Germline V gene lookup returns CDR1 ENHRY and CDR2 SYGVKD. Trimming at V came to 9 bases and at J to 1 base, leaving 4 bases not matched to a gene. The CDR3 coding sequence is TGTGCCATTCGACAGGGGCTTAACTATGGCTACACCTTC. Its protein is CAIRQGLNYGYTF.

Only one count was recorded for this clone. The chain employs TRBV10-3 and TRBJ1-1, with a tentative D call TRBD1 (6 bases). CDR3 size: 15 residues. V was pared by 8 bases and J by 4 bases, with 20 bases between. Looked up from germline, CDR1 is ENHRY and CDR2 is SYGVKD. The CDR3 reads CAIASPGQASTEAFF. Here the CDR3 DNA reads TGTGCCATCGCGTCACCGGGACAAGCCTCCACTGAAGCTTTCTTT.

Here the CDR3 reads CASSIDLRSQNTEAFF. CDR3 nucleotide sequence: TGTGCCAGTAGTATAGACCTCAGAAGTCAGAACACTGAAGCTTTCTTT. The chain employs TRBV19 and TRBJ1-1; D not certain. Trimming took off 0 bases at V and 1 base at J, with 12 bases between the two ends. CDR1 LNHDA and CDR2 SQIVND come from the germline V gene (reference sequence). The CDR3 has 16 amino acids. Combining the CDR3 with reference TRBV19 and TRBJ1-1 gives the whole variable domain DGGITQSPKYLFRKEGQNVTLSCEQNLNHDAMYWYRQDPGQGLRLIYYSQIVNDFQKGDIAEGYSVSREKKESFPLTVTSAQKNPTAFYLCASSIDLRSQNTEAFFGQGTRLTVV.

V and J are TRBV4-1 and TRBJ1-1, with TRBD1 identical over 10 bases. Germline loops: CDR1 MGHRA, CDR2 YSYEKL. Germline trimming cut 1 base from V and 3 bases from J; bases unmatched to any gene: 5. The CDR3 sequence is 16 residues long. CDR3 sequence: CASSQVLGQGDTEAFF. CDR3 sequence (DNA): TGCGCCAGCAGCCAAGTTCTAGGACAGGGGGACACTGAAGCTTTCTTT.